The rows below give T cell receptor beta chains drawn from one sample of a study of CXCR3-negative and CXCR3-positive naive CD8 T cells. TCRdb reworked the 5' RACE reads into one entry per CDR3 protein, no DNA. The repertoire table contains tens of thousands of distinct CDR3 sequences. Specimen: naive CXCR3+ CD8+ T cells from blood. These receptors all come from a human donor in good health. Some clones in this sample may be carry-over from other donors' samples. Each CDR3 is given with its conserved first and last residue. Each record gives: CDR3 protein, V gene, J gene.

CASSSTSGASTDTQYF	TRBV12-3/TRBV12-4	TRBJ2-3
CASRLGDNWNTEAFF	TRBV5-1	TRBJ1-1
CASSYLPEQSYEQYF	TRBV6-5	TRBJ2-7
CASSTDTSYHEQYF	TRBV5-6	TRBJ2-7
CASSFSGNSYEQYF	TRBV7-9	TRBJ2-7
CASSSTGGPGNEQFF	TRBV5-4	TRBJ2-1
CASSFFTAVYQETQYF	TRBV28	TRBJ2-5
CASSIDPNTGELFF	TRBV27	TRBJ2-2
CASRLDREVSYEQYF	TRBV6-2/TRBV6-3	TRBJ2-7
CASSKEREGFVPGELFF	TRBV21-1	TRBJ2-2
CASSLSYTDTQYF	TRBV6-5	TRBJ2-3
CASSAQGADTQYF	TRBV5-1	TRBJ2-3
CASSQASGLAETDTQYF	TRBV4-2	TRBJ2-3
CASSAPDAYEQYF	TRBV28	TRBJ2-7
CASSYLFQPSTGELFF	TRBV6-6	TRBJ2-2
CASSPAPGPAIAKLFF	TRBV7-6	TRBJ1-4
CASSQDFSGGTPREFF	TRBV3-1	TRBJ2-1
CASSRLAGETGELFF	TRBV28	TRBJ2-2
CASSGRGNTEAFF	TRBV14	TRBJ1-1
CASSLIDRSTDTQYF	TRBV27	TRBJ2-3
CASSATPANTGELFF	TRBV4-1	TRBJ2-2
CASSFSGVGYGYTF	TRBV12-3/TRBV12-4	TRBJ1-2
CASSPRGIYYGYTF	TRBV5-4	TRBJ1-2
CASSPRDGGYEQYF	TRBV4-1	TRBJ2-7
CASSYGQSRDTQYF	TRBV6-6	TRBJ2-3
CASTDEMANSPLHF	TRBV19	TRBJ1-6
CASSLGPQARLAGVDTQYF	TRBV7-2	TRBJ2-3
CASLKRNEQFF	TRBV12-3/TRBV12-4	TRBJ2-1
CAWSGGASYNEQFF	TRBV30	TRBJ2-1
CASRMRDRATQPQHF	TRBV23-1	TRBJ1-5
CAWSPGGQKQPQHF	TRBV30	TRBJ1-5
CASSQDGDSSYEQYF	TRBV4-1	TRBJ2-7
CASSSRTSGALREQYF	TRBV4-2	TRBJ2-7
CASSLIGNSKEQFF	TRBV28	TRBJ2-1
CASSGDYEQYF	TRBV5-1	TRBJ2-7
CASSDRTSCSADTQYF	TRBV21-1	TRBJ2-3
CASSSGTASGHEQYF	TRBV7-6	TRBJ2-7
CATSREPAGVQGWDQPQHF	TRBV15	TRBJ1-5
CAGCNREGKKYQETQYF	TRBV6-5	TRBJ2-5
CASWPLAGPDTGELFF	TRBV11-3	TRBJ2-2
CATSREGTSGDSYEQYF	TRBV15	TRBJ2-7